A selection of T cell receptor beta chains follows, all from one sample in a study of cytomegalovirus exposure and HLA in healthy donors. Repertoires were generated with immunoSEQ multiplex PCR, while TCRdb's copy carries only in-frame clones and drops some. This table holds roughly 76,000 clones, around 80% found once. Sequencing was carried out using PBMCs. The receptors derive from a man younger than 40 in good health and CMV-seronegative. Each CDR3 is given with its conserved first and last residue. The D gene is left open where the match is weak. Clone size is shown for a subset of rows, as once, few, many or a class of expanded clone.

clone_size	v_call	d_call	j_call	cdr3_aa	cdr3_nt
NA	TRBV4-3	NA	TRBJ1-2	CASSAQDGYGYTF	TGCGCCAGCAGCGCACAGGATGGGTATGGCTACACCTTC
NA	TRBV6-1	TRBD1	TRBJ1-6	CASSRTGALLTLHF	TGTGCCAGCAGCCGGACAGGGGCCCTTTTAACCCTCCACTTT
NA	TRBV28	NA	TRBJ2-5	CASSYPGTYGETQYF	TGTGCCAGCAGTTACCCCGGGACTTACGGGGAGACCCAGTACTTC
NA	TRBV7-2	NA	TRBJ2-5	CASSLIPQETQYF	TGTGCCAGCAGCTTAATCCCACAAGAGACCCAGTACTTC
NA	TRBV30	NA	TRBJ1-1	CAWAEGLNTEAFF	TGTGCCTGGGCGGAGGGCTTGAACACTGAAGCTTTCTTT
few	TRBV6-5	NA	TRBJ2-3	CASSYSRERADTQYF	TGTGCCAGCAGTTACTCGAGGGAACGAGCAGATACGCAGTATTTT
NA	TRBV25-1	NA	TRBJ2-1	CASSDESGGAGNEQFF	TGTGCCAGCAGTGACGAGTCTGGGGGGGCTGGCAATGAGCAGTTCTTC
NA	TRBV27	NA	TRBJ1-1	CASSLGGQTEAFF	TGTGCCAGCAGTTTAGGTGGCCAAACAGAAGCTTTCTTT
NA	TRBV9	NA	TRBJ1-2	CASSVPGLLGYTF	TGTGCCAGCAGCGTACCAGGGCTGCTCGGCTACACCTTC
NA	TRBV28	NA	TRBJ1-4	CASRGSEKLFF	TGTGCCAGTCGAGGGAGTGAAAAACTGTTTTTT
NA	TRBV27	NA	TRBJ2-3	CASSLWTEGTDTQYF	TGTGCCAGCAGTTTATGGACAGAGGGCACAGATACGCAGTATTTT
NA	TRBV10-3	NA	TRBJ1-5	CAISESDTLAGDQPQHF	TGTGCCATCAGTGAGTCAGACACCCTCGCAGGCGATCAGCCCCAGCATTTT
NA	TRBV6-5	TRBD2	TRBJ2-7	CASSSRLAGKYEQYF	TGTGCCAGCAGTTCGCGACTAGCGGGCAAGTACGAGCAGTACTTC
once	TRBV21-1	NA	TRBJ1-2	CASTQREGEGRYGYTF	TGTGCCAGCACCCAAAGGGAGGGGGAAGGTCGATATGGCTACACCTTC
NA	TRBV19	NA	TRBJ1-2	CASSKPGLPYGYTF	TGTGCCAGTAGTAAGCCAGGGTTACCATATGGCTACACCTTC
NA	TRBV6-5	NA	TRBJ2-1	CATKSSYNEQFF	TGTGCCACTAAAAGCTCCTACAATGAGCAGTTCTTC
NA	TRBV27	NA	TRBJ2-3	CASSSFRADTQYF	TGTGCCAGCAGTTCATTTCGCGCAGATACGCAGTATTTT
NA	TRBV4-3	NA	TRBJ2-1	CASSQGAGRSYNEQFF	TGCGCCAGCAGCCAAGGAGCGGGCCGCTCCTACAATGAGCAGTTCTTC